This T cell receptor (beta chain) was sequenced for a study of blood T cells in healthy people across ages. Overall study findings and caveats: Diversity was higher, and naive CD4+ cells more numerous, in long-lived donors than in aged donors. Lack of knowledge of donor CMV status possibly confounded expanded clonotype changes.

This CDR3 is 17 amino acids long. The ends lost 0 bases at V and 1 base at J; junction bases unmatched: 6. Germline CDR1 reads DFQATT; CDR2 reads SNEGSKA (reference sequence). With respect to this clonotype: The antigen is undetermined.

It was with a sample-barcoded 5' primer and a J-beta primer mix that a second PCR of roughly 6 to 11 cycles was run. MiXCR, applied by TCRdb to the 5' RACE reads, yields one record per CDR3 protein. The table has roughly 800,000 distinct CDR3 sequences, 55% to 75% seen once. It was approximately 10 milliliters of peripheral blood that were drawn from each donor. PBMCs, at least 6 million per sample, were isolated. Sequencing input: blood. This chain joins TRBV20-1 and TRBJ2-4; 10 bases agree with TRBD1. The sequence came from a man younger than 40 in good health. CDR3 loop: CSARETDRGYAKNIQYF. The CDR3 region has the DNA TGCAGTGCTAGAGAGACGGACAGGGGGTATGCCAAAAACATTCAGTACTTC.